These T cell receptor beta chains were read from a single sample in a study of tumour-infiltrating T cells in Burkitt lymphoma. Repertoires were generated with immunoSEQ multiplex PCR, while TCRdb's copy carries only in-frame clones and drops some. The profile shows around 48,000 clones, around 32% of them singletons. Sequenced input: tumor tissue. Every receptor here comes from a human donor with Burkitt lymphoma. Both conserved end residues are part of each CDR3. The D gene is left open where the match is weak. Clone size, where shown, is once, few, many, or a class for clones that have expanded.

>NA|TRBV29-1|few|TRBJ2-2
CSVEGRRELFF
TGCAGCGTTGAAGGGAGGAGGGAGCTGTTTTTT
>TRBD1|TRBV10-3|NA|TRBJ2-1
CAISDPDRGGQFF
TGTGCCATCAGTGACCCCGACAGGGGGGGGCAGTTCTTC
>NA|TRBV27|NA|TRBJ2-7
CASSARAGSYEQYF
TGTGCCAGCAGCGCCAGGGCGGGCTCCTACGAGCAGTACTTC
>NA|TRBV18|NA|TRBJ2-2
CASSPQHTTGELFF
TGTGCCAGCTCACCCCAGCACACCACCGGGGAGCTGTTTTTT
>TRBD2|TRBV20-1|NA|TRBJ2-3
CSASPGGKQYF
TGCAGTGCTAGTCCGGGGGGGAAGCAGTATTTT
>NA|TRBV6-5|NA|TRBJ1-6
CASSYSGGVDSPLHF
TGTGCCAGCAGTTACTCGGGGGGGGTGGATTCACCCCTCCACTTT
>TRBD2|TRBV7-2|few|TRBJ2-7
CASSRPQRGGPYEQYF
TGTGCCAGCAGCCGACCCCAGCGGGGGGGCCCCTACGAGCAGTACTTC
>NA|TRBV10-3|few|TRBJ2-5
CAIRPVIGGSETQYF
TGTGCCATCAGGCCTGTGATAGGGGGATCAGAGACCCAGTACTTC
>TRBD2|TRBV4-2|NA|TRBJ2-3
CASSQGLVADTQYF
TGTGCCAGCAGCCAGGGACTAGTCGCAGATACGCAGTATTTT
>TRBD1|TRBV5-4|few|TRBJ1-2
CASSSPGQGDYGYTF
TGTGCCAGCAGCTCTCCGGGACAGGGGGACTATGGCTACACCTTC
>NA|TRBV7-9|NA|TRBJ2-3
CASSLADSPTDTQYF
TGTGCCAGCAGCTTAGCGGACAGTCCCACAGATACGCAGTATTTT
>TRBD1|TRBV6-5|few|TRBJ1-2
CASRGGNRGVYTF
TGTGCCAGCAGGGGCGGGAACAGGGGCGTCTACACCTTC
>NA|TRBV6-6|NA|TRBJ1-1
CASWRPELGVEAFF
TGTGCCAGCTGGAGACCAGAACTAGGGGTTGAAGCTTTCTTT
>NA|TRBV11-1|NA|TRBJ1-1
CASSLGRGESEAFF
TGTGCCAGCAGCTTAGGTCGGGGGGAATCGGAAGCTTTCTTT
>NA|TRBV14|NA|TRBJ2-3
CASSQGGAGGYTQYF
TGTGCCAGCAGCCAAGGGGGCGCGGGCGGTTATACGCAGTATTTT
>TRBD1|TRBV7-8|few|TRBJ1-2
CASSPVRGQEDGYTF
TGTGCCAGCAGCCCAGTCAGGGGGCAGGAGGATGGCTACACCTTC
>NA|TRBV7-6|NA|TRBJ2-1
CASSSPAEQFF
TGTGCCAGCAGCTCCCCCGCCGAGCAGTTCTTC
>TRBD1|TRBV5-4|NA|TRBJ2-3
CASSTARDRGLDTQYF
TGTGCCAGCAGCACCGCCCGGGACAGGGGTTTGGATACGCAGTATTTT
>NA|TRBV7-9|few|TRBJ2-2
CASGPGELFF
TGTGCCAGCGGCCCCGGGGAGCTGTTTTTT
>NA|TRBV6-6|NA|TRBJ1-1
CASKPAHRMATEAFF
TGTGCCAGCAAACCGGCTCATCGAATGGCCACTGAAGCTTTCTTT
>NA|TRBV5-6|NA|TRBJ1-6
CASSSVRSRTYNSPLHF
TGTGCCAGCAGCTCAGTTAGGAGCAGGACCTATAATTCACCCCTCCACTTT
>NA|TRBV5-1|many|TRBJ2-2
CASSLDWPGELFF
TGCGCCAGCAGCTTGGACTGGCCCGGGGAGCTGTTTTTT
>NA|TRBV10-3|NA|TRBJ1-1
CAISESFGVGHTEAFF
TGTGCCATCAGTGAGTCGTTCGGGGTTGGACACACTGAAGCTTTCTTT
>NA|TRBV29-1|few|TRBJ2-7
CSVVRAGSSYEQYF
TGCAGCGTGGTCAGGGCGGGGAGCTCCTACGAGCAGTACTTC
>NA|TRBV7-2|few|TRBJ1-2
CASSLFPGQYYGYTF
TGTGCCAGCAGCTTATTCCCCGGACAGTACTATGGCTACACCTTC
>TRBD1|TRBV5-4|few|TRBJ2-7
CASSQGQGAIEQYF
TGTGCCAGCAGCCAAGGACAGGGGGCTATCGAGCAGTACTTC
>NA|TRBV27|NA|TRBJ1-2
CASSLGRGGYGYTF
TGTGCCAGCAGTTTGGGCAGGGGTGGTTATGGCTACACCTTC
>TRBD1|TRBV27|NA|TRBJ2-7
CASSMRTGYEQYF
TGTGCCAGCAGTATGCGGACAGGGTACGAGCAGTACTTC
>TRBD1|TRBV6-1|NA|TRBJ2-5
CASERDRLGKTQYF
TGTGCCAGCGAAAGGGACAGGTTGGGGAAGACCCAGTACTTC
>NA|TRBV27|NA|TRBJ2-5
CASSFVGRRETQYF
TGTGCCAGCAGTTTTGTGGGGCGCCGGGAGACCCAGTACTTC
>TRBD1|TRBV18|few|TRBJ2-7
CASSPQQGAKDEQYF
TGTGCCAGCTCACCCCAACAGGGGGCAAAGGACGAGCAGTACTTC
>NA|TRBV30|NA|TRBJ1-2
CAWSLRYGYTF
TGTGCCTGGAGCCTCAGATATGGCTACACCTTC
>NA|TRBV5-6|NA|TRBJ1-1
CASSLDRRVTEAFF
TGTGCCAGCAGCTTAGATCGGCGGGTCACTGAAGCTTTCTTT
>TRBD2|TRBV7-2|NA|TRBJ2-3
CASSRSGGPRDTQYF
TGTGCCAGCAGTCGTAGCGGGGGGCCGAGAGATACGCAGTATTTT
>NA|TRBV9|NA|TRBJ2-2
CASSGGVNTGELFF
TGTGCCAGCAGCGGGGGTGTAAACACCGGGGAGCTGTTTTTT
>NA|TRBV19|few|TRBJ2-5
CASSIVPEETQYF
TGTGCCAGTAGTATAGTACCAGAAGAGACCCAGTACTTC
>NA|TRBV18|NA|TRBJ2-3
CASSADGSRTDTQYF
TGTGCCAGCTCAGCCGACGGGTCCCGCACAGATACGCAGTATTTT
>TRBD1|TRBV18|NA|TRBJ1-6
CASSPRQGSSYNSPLHF
TGTGCCAGCTCACCCAGACAGGGGAGCTCCTATAATTCACCCCTCCACTTT
>NA|TRBV2|NA|TRBJ1-4
CASSATLDEKLFF
TGTGCCAGCAGTGCTACCTTGGATGAAAAACTGTTTTTT
>NA|TRBV5-4|NA|TRBJ1-1
CASTRGSNTEAFF
TGTGCCAGCACCAGAGGGTCAAACACTGAAGCTTTCTTT
>TRBD1|TRBV7-8|NA|TRBJ2-5
CASSRRQGAFETQYF
TGTGCCAGCAGCCGTAGACAGGGCGCGTTTGAGACCCAGTACTTC
>NA|TRBV19|few|TRBJ1-2
CASSTRDIANYGYTF
TGTGCCAGTAGTACCCGGGACATTGCTAACTATGGCTACACCTTC